This entry is about one T cell receptor beta chain. What it binds is not known. TCRdb itself ran the reads through MiXCR, one entry per CDR3 protein. The table records roughly 920,000 distinct CDR3 sequences, 30% to 40% of them present only once. This record belongs to a study of T cell repertoires in cytomegalovirus infection. Germline-derived CDR1 and CDR2 are MNHEY and SVGEGT. V was trimmed by 5 bases and J by 0 bases, leaving 14 bases between them. This CDR3 spans 16 amino acids. Whole-study findings and limits: Summed public TCR beta family frequency identified CMV carriers bearing the relevant HLA.

The sample in question was cultured CD8+ T cells from PBMCs, obtained from culture after CMV antigen stimulation. The source of this sequence is a human donor in good health (CMV status not recorded). Some clones in this sample may be carry-over from other donors' samples. The V and J genes are TRBV6-2 or TRBV6-3 and TRBJ1-5; D is unresolved. Here the CDR3 DNA reads TGTGCCAGCAGTGTGGAGACTACTTATAGCAATCAGCCCCAGCATTTT. Amino acids: CASSVETTYSNQPQHF.